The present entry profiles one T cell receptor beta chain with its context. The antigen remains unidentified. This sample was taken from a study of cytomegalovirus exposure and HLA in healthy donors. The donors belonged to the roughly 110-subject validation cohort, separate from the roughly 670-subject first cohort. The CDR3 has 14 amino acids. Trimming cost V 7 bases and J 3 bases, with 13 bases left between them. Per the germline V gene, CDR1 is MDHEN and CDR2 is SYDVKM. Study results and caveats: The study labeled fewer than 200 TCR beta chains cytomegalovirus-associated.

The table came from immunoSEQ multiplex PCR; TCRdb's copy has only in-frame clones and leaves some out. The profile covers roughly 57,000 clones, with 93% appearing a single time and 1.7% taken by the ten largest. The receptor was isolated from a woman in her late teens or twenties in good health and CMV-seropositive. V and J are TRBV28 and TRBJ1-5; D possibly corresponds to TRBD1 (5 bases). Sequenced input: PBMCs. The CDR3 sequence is CASNSGADNQPQHF. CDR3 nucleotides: TGTGCCAGCAATAGTGGGGCAGACAATCAGCCCCAGCATTTT.